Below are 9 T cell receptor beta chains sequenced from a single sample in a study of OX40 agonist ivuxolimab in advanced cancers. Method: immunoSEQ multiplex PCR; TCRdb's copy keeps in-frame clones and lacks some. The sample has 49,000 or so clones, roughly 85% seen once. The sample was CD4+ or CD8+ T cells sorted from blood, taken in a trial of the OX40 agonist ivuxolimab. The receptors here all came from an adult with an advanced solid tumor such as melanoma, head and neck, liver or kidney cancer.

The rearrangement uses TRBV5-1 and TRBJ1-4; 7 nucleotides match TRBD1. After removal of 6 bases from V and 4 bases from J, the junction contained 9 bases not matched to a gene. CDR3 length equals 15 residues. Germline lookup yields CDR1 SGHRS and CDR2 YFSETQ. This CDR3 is CASNQGGPGNEKLFF. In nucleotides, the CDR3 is TGCGCCAGCAATCAGGGGGGACCTGGTAATGAAAAACTGTTTTTT. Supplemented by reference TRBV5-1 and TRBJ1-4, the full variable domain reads KAGVTQTPRYLIKTRGQQVTLSCSPISGHRSVSWYQQTPGQGLQFLFEYFSETQRNKGNFPGRFSGRQFSNSRSEMNVSTLELGDSALYLCASNQGGPGNEKLFFGSGTQLSVL.

CDR3 in amino acids: CASSPPIGQRSYGYTF. The CDR3 DNA reads as TGTGCCAGCAGCCCTCCTATTGGACAGAGAAGCTATGGCTACACCTTC. The chain uses TRBV4-2 and TRBJ1-2; D possibly corresponds to TRBD1 (6 bases). V was clipped by 4 bases and J by 4 bases, with 19 bases between them. The CDR3 is 16 amino acids. Per the germline V gene, CDR1 is LGHNA and CDR2 is YNFKEQ.

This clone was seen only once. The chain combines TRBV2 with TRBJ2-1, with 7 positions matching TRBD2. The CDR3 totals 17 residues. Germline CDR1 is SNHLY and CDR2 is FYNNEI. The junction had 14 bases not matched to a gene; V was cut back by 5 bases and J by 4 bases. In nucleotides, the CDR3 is TGTGCCAGCAGTCGTCTCGCGGGAGAGTTATGGTACAATGAGCAGTTCTTC. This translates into CASSRLAGELWYNEQFF.

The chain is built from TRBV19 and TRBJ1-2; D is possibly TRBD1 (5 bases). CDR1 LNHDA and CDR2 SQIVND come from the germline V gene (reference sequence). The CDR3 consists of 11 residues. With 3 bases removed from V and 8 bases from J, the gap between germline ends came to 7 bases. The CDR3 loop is CASSIRGGYTF. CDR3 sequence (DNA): TGTGCCAGTAGTATTAGGGGAGGCTACACCTTC. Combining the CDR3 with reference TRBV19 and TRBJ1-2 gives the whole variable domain DGGITQSPKYLFRKEGQNVTLSCEQNLNHDAMYWYRQDPGQGLRLIYYSQIVNDFQKGDIAEGYSVSREKKESFPLTVTSAQKNPTAFYLCASSIRGGYTFGSGTRLTVV.

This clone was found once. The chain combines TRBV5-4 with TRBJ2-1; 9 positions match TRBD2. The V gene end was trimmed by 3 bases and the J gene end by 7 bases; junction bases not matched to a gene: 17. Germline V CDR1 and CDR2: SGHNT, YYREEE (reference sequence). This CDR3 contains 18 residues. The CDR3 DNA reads TGTGCCAGCAGCTCCCTCTCTAAGACTAGCGGTACAAGGAATGAGCAGTTCTTC. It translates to CASSSLSKTSGTRNEQFF. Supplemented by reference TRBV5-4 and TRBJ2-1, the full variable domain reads ETGVTQSPTHLIKTRGQQVTLRCSSQSGHNTVSWYQQALGQGPQFIFQYYREEENGRGNFPPRFSGLQFPNYSSELNVNALELDDSALYLCASSSLSKTSGTRNEQFFGPGTRLTVL.

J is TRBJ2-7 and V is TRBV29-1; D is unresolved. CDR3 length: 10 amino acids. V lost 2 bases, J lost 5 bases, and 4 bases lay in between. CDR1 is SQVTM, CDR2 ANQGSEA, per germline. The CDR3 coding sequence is TGCAGCGTTGAAACAGACGAGCAGTACTTC. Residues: CSVETDEQYF.

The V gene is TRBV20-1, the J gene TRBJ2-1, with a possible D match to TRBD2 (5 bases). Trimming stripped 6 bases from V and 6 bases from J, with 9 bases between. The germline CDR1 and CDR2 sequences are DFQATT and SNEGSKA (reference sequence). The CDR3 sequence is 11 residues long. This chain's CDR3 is CSASGVNEQFF. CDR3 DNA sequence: TGCAGTGCCAGCGGAGTCAATGAGCAGTTCTTC.

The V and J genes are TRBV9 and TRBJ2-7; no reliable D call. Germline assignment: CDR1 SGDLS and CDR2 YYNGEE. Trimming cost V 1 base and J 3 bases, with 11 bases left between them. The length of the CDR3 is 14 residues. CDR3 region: CASSVYETSYEQYF. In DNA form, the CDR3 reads TGTGCCAGCAGCGTATATGAAACCAGCTACGAGCAGTACTTC. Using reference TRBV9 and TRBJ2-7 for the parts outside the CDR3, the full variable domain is DSGVTQTPKHLITATGQRVTLRCSPRSGDLSVYWYQQSLDQGLQFLIQYYNGEERAKGNILERFSAQQFPDLHSELNLSSLELGDSALYFCASSVYETSYEQYFGPGTRLTVT.

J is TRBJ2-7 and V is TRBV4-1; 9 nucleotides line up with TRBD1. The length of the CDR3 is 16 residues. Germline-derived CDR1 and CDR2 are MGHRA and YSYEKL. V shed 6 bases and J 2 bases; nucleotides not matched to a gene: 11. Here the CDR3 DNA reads TGCGCCAGCAGGGATGTCGGGACAGGGCGACCCTACGAGCAGTACTTC. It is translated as CASRDVGTGRPYEQYF.